This T cell receptor (beta chain) is from a study of Graves' ophthalmopathy and Graves' hyperthyroidism. Study-level background: Stable hyperthyroidism meant no progression to ophthalmopathy within 18 months of follow-up.

TCR beta CDR3 regions were amplified from RNA transcripts. First-round RT-PCR employed HTBI primers, with a second-round multiplex PCR after it. TCRdb ran MiXCR on the multiplex PCR reads and lists one entry per CDR3 protein. Of a few hundred thousand distinct CDR3 sequences in the sample, approximately 35% are singletons; the top ten hold 3.5% to 4.5%. This clonotype was seen at least ten times. Antigen specificity is unknown. V gave up 5 bases and J gave up 5 bases; unmatched junction bases: 15. Germline CDR1 and CDR2: DFQATT and SNEGSKA (reference sequence). The CDR3 contains 16 residues. Broader study findings: Ophthalmopathy versus stable hyperthyroidism: 13-signature model gave less than 90% sensitivity, 75% to 83% specificity.

This sequence was found in an adult man with Graves' hyperthyroidism. The sample comprised peripheral blood or thyroid tissue (not recorded which). The genes are TRBV20-1 and TRBJ2-7; 10 positions agree with TRBD2. CDR3 residues: CSAFPITSGVPNEQYF. The CDR3 bases are TGCAGTGCTTTCCCTATCACTAGCGGGGTTCCTAACGAGCAGTACTTC.